This TCR beta chain stems from a study of cytotoxic CD8 clonotypes in ibrutinib-treated CLL (dated by TCRdb to the early 2020s). Turning to the overall study: The cohort included more than 14 treatment-naive and roughly ten relapsed/refractory patients; about 18 were IGHV unmutated. Response samples were taken after a median of roughly 12 months on treatment, ranging from about 6 to 40 months. An average of around 260,000 productive templates and 94,082 productive rearrangements was obtained per sample. Partial responses were observed in about 25 patients and complete responses in 2; after a median follow-up of around 68 months, remission was maintained in 14 patients and progression was observed in roughly 12. Cryopreserved peripheral blood mononuclear cells were collected at three points: before therapy, at response, and at either sustained remission or disease progression. All remission and progressive disease samples were collected while patients were still receiving ibrutinib. Longitudinal samples were obtainable from about 30% of the roughly 86 participants in the trial.

A MiSeq instrument was used for deep resolution sequencing, which targeted depths ranging from 1 in 1 million up to 1 in 200,000 T cells, with coverage averaging 10x for each clonotype. The immunoSEQ hsTCRB Kit was used to generate TCR beta libraries. In the original analysis: ImmunoSEQ Data Assistant and ImmunoSEQ Analyzer were used for data analysis, and V, D and J genes were assigned according to IMGT definitions. Clonality, which ranges from 0 to 1, was calculated as one minus the normalized Shannon entropy of productive rearrangement frequencies. Public clonotype analysis was restricted to overrepresented clonotypes comprising at least 0.05% of each patient's repertoire. Roughly 13 age-matched healthy donor repertoires from immuneACCESS were used as controls for clonality. TCRdb re-hosts the immuneACCESS table, in-frame sequences only. Its copies lack some clones; in the studies checked, an unresolved V gene accounts for under half of them, and the cause for the rest is not known. That table gives V, J and clone size, and the DNA gave D and trimming. The sample contains some 100,000 clones, approximately 58% of them found a single time. 37% of the sample is taken by the ten largest.

On this clone: The antigen it binds to is not known. The input lacks base qualities; no much larger clone sits a single base away.

The time point label of this sample denotes: roughly 2 years on ibrutinib. For TCR beta library preparation, about 2 micrograms of genomic DNA were isolated from cryopreserved PBMCs. High-throughput TCR beta sequencing was performed on longitudinal blood samples from CLL patients receiving ibrutinib monotherapy. Patients were enrolled in a phase 2 open-label single-center ibrutinib monotherapy trial. V and J lose 7 bases and 6 bases, and a span of 15 bases separates them. Its CDR3 holds 13 amino acids, cysteine through phenylalanine. Only CDR3 DNA remains: 39 bases, in frame from the first base. Per the germline V gene (reference sequence), MNHNY is the CDR1 and SVGAGI is the CDR2. Findings and caveats that apply to the study as a whole: An increase in clonality was observed at ibrutinib response, with clonality remaining stable during sustained remission and falling back toward baseline at progression. Baseline clonality exceeded that of age-matched healthy donors and correlated strongly with circulating CD8+ T-cell counts. Public clonotypes were rare and either contracted or stayed stable during treatment, and the rise in clonality at ibrutinib response reflected the expansion of private clonotypes. Sampling times were not matched between sustained-remission and progressing patients, and lymph node repertoires were not studied.

The chain uses TRBV6-6 and TRBJ2-5; the D region possibly corresponds to TRBD2 (7 bases align). The source is a human donor with chronic lymphocytic leukemia. Specimen: PBMCs, collected after 24 months of ibrutinib treatment. The CDR3 is CASTIGGTKTQYF. The nucleotides read TGTGCCAGCACCATCGGGGGGACAAAGACCCAGTACTTC.